This TCR beta chain was documented in a study of cytomegalovirus exposure and HLA in healthy donors. The study's findings and limits: Presence/absence analyses took donor sequencing depth as roughly uniform. In a later analysis, most CMV-associated TCR beta chains appeared HLA-restricted. Later analysis demonstrated an association between a missense DCLRE1C variant and TCR beta V- and J-gene trimming.

CDR1 is SGHNT, CDR2 YYREEE, per germline (reference sequence). The V segment lost 3 bases and the J segment 1 base; nucleotides outside the gene matches: 8. This CDR3 has 16 residues. Amplification used 60 Vbeta primers and 13 Jbeta primers. The assay was immunoSEQ multiplex PCR, and TCRdb's table has in-frame clones only and misses some. The top ten clones hold 0.83% of a sample with 100,000 to 120,000 clones, approximately 16% of them seen once. This clone was picked up a small number of times. Its antigen is unidentified. The source material was PBMCs. This rearrangement joins TRBV5-4 to TRBJ1-2; 8 nucleotides align to TRBD1. This TCR was recovered from a female donor in good health and CMV-seronegative. CDR3 in amino acids: CASSSGTGDRNYGYTF. CDR3 DNA sequence: TGTGCCAGCAGCTCCGGGACAGGAGACCGTAACTATGGCTACACCTTC.